The sequence of this T cell receptor beta chain was determined in a study of cytomegalovirus exposure and HLA in healthy donors. General study points: Segments of the TCR beta V type were, in most cases, productive about 87% or about 30% of the time in an earlier analysis.

In the PCR, 60 Vbeta and 13 Jbeta primers were used. Repertoires were generated with immunoSEQ multiplex PCR, while TCRdb's copy carries only in-frame clones and drops some. The table includes fewer than 350,000 clones, approximately 90% detected once. The CDR3 extends over 13 amino acids. Trimming left V 2 bases short and J 2 bases short, with 7 bases between. From germline, CDR1 is SGHRS and CDR2 YFSETQ. Regarding this clone: Its antigen remains unidentified.

The sequence came from a young woman in good health and CMV-seronegative. Sequences were obtained from PBMCs. The chain couples TRBV5-1 to TRBJ1-2, with no clear D. Here the CDR3 DNA reads TGCGCCAGCAGCTTAGGAGTCAACTATGGCTACACCTTC. Translating it yields CASSLGVNYGYTF.